This T cell receptor (beta chain) was observed in a study of cytomegalovirus exposure and HLA in healthy donors. The PCR had 60 Vbeta and 13 Jbeta primers. The protocol was immunoSEQ multiplex PCR, while the TCRdb copy is restricted to in-frame clones and leaves out a portion. The table shows some 120,000 clones, with just under 75% occurring only once. This clone turned up a few times. Its antigen is not identified. The CDR3 contains 12 residues. The germline gives CDR1 MNHEY, CDR2 SVGAGI. V was cut by 2 bases and J by 10 bases, with 8 bases left in between. This donor's file did not include a recorded CMV serostatus. Study observations and caveats: Later analysis identified several of the most significant clusters that appeared linked to common viral pathogens.

Input material: PBMCs. The receptor comes from a human donor in good health. The gene calls are TRBV6-5 and TRBJ1-4, with D tentatively TRBD1 (5 bases). The CDR3 sequence: CASSYVGGKLFF. The CDR3 DNA sequence: TGTGCCAGCAGTTACGTGGGGGGAAAACTGTTTTTT.